Listed below are T cell receptor beta chains from one sample, sequenced in a study of T cell clonotyping in hematopoietic cell transplantation. Clones were read by immunoSEQ multiplex PCR, and TCRdb kept only the in-frame ones, dropping some. The sample includes a few thousand clones, 90% of them seen just once. This specimen consisted of peripheral blood mononuclear cells, obtained 100 days after allogeneic stem cell transplant. The receptors here all came from a female patient aged 50-59 years who had an allogeneic stem cell transplant from an unrelated donor, so T cells may come from the graft donor. Some clones in this sample may be carry-over from other donors' samples. The CDR3 runs from the conserved cysteine through the conserved F or W. D genes are given only for firm matches. Only part of the rows carry a size: once, few, many, or a class if the clone is expanded.

TRBD2	TRBV30	TRBJ2-2	-	CAWDQRGGRTGELFF	TGTGCCTGGGACCAGCGGGGGGGACGCACCGGGGAGCTGTTTTTT
TRBD1	TRBV29-1	TRBJ1-1	-	CSVRTGGGTEAFF	TGCAGCGTCCGAACAGGGGGCGGCACTGAAGCTTTCTTT
-	TRBV4-1	TRBJ1-3	-	CASSQDLRTLSGNTIYF	TGCGCCAGCAGCCAAGATTTAAGGACACTCTCTGGAAACACCATATATTTT
TRBD1	TRBV25-1	TRBJ1-2	-	CASSAGGGGYTF	TGTGCCAGCAGTGCAGGGGGCGGTGGCTACACCTTC
TRBD1	TRBV6-6	TRBJ1-1	-	CASIGQGATEAFF	TGTGCCAGCATTGGACAGGGGGCAACTGAAGCTTTCTTT
-	TRBV30	TRBJ1-4	-	CAWSVRQPNEKLFF	TGTGCCTGGAGTGTCCGACAGCCTAATGAAAAACTGTTTTTT
-	TRBV21-1	TRBJ1-2	-	CASLTGGYTF	TGTGCCAGCCTCACTGGGGGCTACACCTTC
-	TRBV6-4	TRBJ2-2	once	CASSDGDTGELFF	TGTGCCAGCAGTGACGGGGACACCGGGGAGCTGTTTTTT
TRBD1	TRBV7-2	TRBJ1-2	-	CASSLGDRVLDGYTF	TGTGCCAGCAGCTTAGGGGACAGGGTGTTGGATGGCTACACCTTC
-	TRBV5-8	TRBJ2-7	-	CASSSPGWAYEQYF	TGTGCCAGCAGCTCCCCGGGGTGGGCGTACGAGCAGTACTTC
-	TRBV5-6	TRBJ1-1	-	CASSSDPEGAFF	TGTGCCAGCAGCTCCGACCCAGAAGGGGCTTTCTTT